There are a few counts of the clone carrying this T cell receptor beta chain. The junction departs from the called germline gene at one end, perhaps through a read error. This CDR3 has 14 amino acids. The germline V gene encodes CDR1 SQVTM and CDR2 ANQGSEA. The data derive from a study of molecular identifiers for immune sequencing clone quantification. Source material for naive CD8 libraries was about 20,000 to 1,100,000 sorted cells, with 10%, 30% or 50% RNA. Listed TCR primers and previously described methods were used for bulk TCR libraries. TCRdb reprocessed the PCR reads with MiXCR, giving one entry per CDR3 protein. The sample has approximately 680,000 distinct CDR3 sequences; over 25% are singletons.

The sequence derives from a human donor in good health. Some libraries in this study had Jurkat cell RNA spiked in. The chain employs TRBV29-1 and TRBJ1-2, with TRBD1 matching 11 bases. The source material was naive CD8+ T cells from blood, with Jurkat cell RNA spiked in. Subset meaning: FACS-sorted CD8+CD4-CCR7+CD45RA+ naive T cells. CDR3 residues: CSVEGTGGDYGYTF. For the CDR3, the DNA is TGCAGCGTCGAAGGGACAGGGGGTGACTATGGCTACACCTTC.